This T cell receptor (beta chain) came from a study of regulatory T cells in long-lasting Graves disease. The CDR3 sequence is 15 residues long. The germline V gene has CDR1 SGHKS and CDR2 YYEKEE (reference sequence). Trimming cost V 1 base and J 0 bases, with 8 bases left between them. The sample's time point: newly diagnosed GD, antithyroid drugs for less than 3 months. The TCR library was made from RNA that had been extracted from PBMCs in TRIzol. American Thyroid Association guidelines defined Graves' disease diagnosis. Through Arm-PCR of CDR3 regions and iRepertoire HTBI primers, TCR beta libraries were built. MiXCR, applied by TCRdb to the multiplex PCR reads, yields one record per CDR3 protein. The sample includes a few hundred thousand distinct CDR3 sequences, about a sixth of them seen just once. At least ten counts were recorded for this clonotype. This sample also belongs to another study, concerning T cells in Graves' hyperthyroidism and ophthalmopathy. From that report: A set of HTBI primers served as the primers for a first-round RT-PCR of the TCR CDR3.

This specimen consisted of peripheral blood mononuclear cells (PBMCs), obtained at new diagnosis, from a patient treated with antithyroid drugs. The TCR originated in a woman between 18 and 29 years old with Graves disease. The genes are TRBV5-5 and TRBJ1-5; D might be TRBD1 (6 bases). The DNA of the CDR3 is TGTGCCAGCAGCTTGAGGGGGACTAGCAATCAGCCCCAGCATTTT. It yields the protein CASSLRGTSNQPQHF.